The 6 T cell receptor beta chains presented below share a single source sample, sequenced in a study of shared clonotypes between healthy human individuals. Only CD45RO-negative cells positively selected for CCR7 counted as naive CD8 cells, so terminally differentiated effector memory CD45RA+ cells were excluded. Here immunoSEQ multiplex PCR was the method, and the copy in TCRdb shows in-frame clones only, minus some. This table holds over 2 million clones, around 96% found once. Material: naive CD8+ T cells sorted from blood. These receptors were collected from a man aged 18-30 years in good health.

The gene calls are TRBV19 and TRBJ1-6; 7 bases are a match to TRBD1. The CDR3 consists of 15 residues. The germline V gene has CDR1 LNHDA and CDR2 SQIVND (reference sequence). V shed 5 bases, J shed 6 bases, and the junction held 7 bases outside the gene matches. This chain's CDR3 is CASSARDSLNSPLHF. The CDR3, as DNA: TGTGCCAGTAGTGCCCGGGACAGTCTTAATTCACCCCTCCACTTT.

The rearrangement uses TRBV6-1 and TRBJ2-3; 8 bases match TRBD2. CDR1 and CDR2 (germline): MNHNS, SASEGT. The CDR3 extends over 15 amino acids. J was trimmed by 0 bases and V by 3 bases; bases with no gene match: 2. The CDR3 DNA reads TGTGCCAGCAGTGACCCGGGGGGGAGCACAGATACGCAGTATTTT. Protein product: CASSDPGGSTDTQYF.

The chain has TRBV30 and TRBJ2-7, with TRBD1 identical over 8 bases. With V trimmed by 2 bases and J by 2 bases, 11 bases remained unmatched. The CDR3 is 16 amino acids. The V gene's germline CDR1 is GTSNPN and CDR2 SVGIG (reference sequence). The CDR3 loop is CAWSPTEDRVPYEQYF. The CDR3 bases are TGTGCCTGGAGTCCCACGGAGGACAGGGTTCCCTACGAGCAGTACTTC. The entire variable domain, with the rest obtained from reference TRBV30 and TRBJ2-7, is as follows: SQTIHQWPATLVQPVGSPLSLECTVEGTSNPNLYWYRQAAGRGLQLLFYSVGIGQISSEVPQNLSASRPQDRQFILSSKKLLLSDSGFYLCAWSPTEDRVPYEQYFGPGTRLTVT.

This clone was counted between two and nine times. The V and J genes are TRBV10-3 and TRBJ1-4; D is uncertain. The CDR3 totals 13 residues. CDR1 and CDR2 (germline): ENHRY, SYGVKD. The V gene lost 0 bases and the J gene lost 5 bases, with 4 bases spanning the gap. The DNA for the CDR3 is TGTGCCATCAGTGAGTCGAGGAATGAAAAACTGTTTTTT. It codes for CAISESRNEKLFF.

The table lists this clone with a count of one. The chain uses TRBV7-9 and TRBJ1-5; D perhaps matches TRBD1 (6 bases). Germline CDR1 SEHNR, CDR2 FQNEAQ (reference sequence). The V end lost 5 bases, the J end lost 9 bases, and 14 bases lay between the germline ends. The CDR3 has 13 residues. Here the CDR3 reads CASSLGGQTPQHF. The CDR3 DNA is TGTGCCAGCAGCCTAGGGGGTCAGACGCCCCAGCATTTT.

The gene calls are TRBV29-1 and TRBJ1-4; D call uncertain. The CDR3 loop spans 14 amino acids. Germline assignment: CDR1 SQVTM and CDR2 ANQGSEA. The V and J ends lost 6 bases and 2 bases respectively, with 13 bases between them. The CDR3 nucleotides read TGCAGCGTGGGAAACCCGGGGACTAATGAAAAACTGTTTTTT. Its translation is CSVGNPGTNEKLFF. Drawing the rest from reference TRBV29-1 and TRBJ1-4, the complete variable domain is SAVISQKPSRDICQRGTSLTIQCQVDSQVTMMFWYRQQPGQSLTLIATANQGSEATYESGFVIDKFPISRPNLTFSTLTVSNMSPEDSSIYLCSVGNPGTNEKLFFGSGTQLSVL.